Below are 20 T cell receptor beta chains sequenced from a single sample in a study of shared clonotypes between healthy human individuals. Only in-frame clones appear in the TCRdb table, and some are missing; sequencing was by immunoSEQ multiplex PCR. The sample lists some 1,600,000 clones, around 98% occurring once. Sequenced sample: naive CD4+ T cells sorted from blood. As to subset: CD45RA+ positively selected. Receptors originate from a young man in good health.

This chain links TRBV7-9 with TRBJ2-2, with D possibly matching TRBD1 (6 bases). The CDR3 loop spans 15 amino acids. V shed 1 base and J shed 6 bases, with 12 bases lying between them. Germline-derived CDR1 and CDR2 are SEHNR and FQNEAQ (reference sequence). The CDR3 DNA sequence: TGTGCCAGCAGCTTAGGGACAGAGGTATCCGGGGAGCTGTTTTTT. Its translation is CASSLGTEVSGELFF.

The CDR3 region has the DNA TGTGCCAGCAGAACTCGGACAACCAATCAGCCCCAGCATTTT. It specifies CASRTRTTNQPQHF. The chain carries TRBV28 and TRBJ1-5; possible D gene TRBD1, 5 bases. CDR1 and CDR2 (germline): MDHEN, SYDVKM. There are 14 residues in the CDR3. With 6 bases removed from V and 3 bases from J, the gap between germline ends came to 12 bases.

The V gene is TRBV5-1, the J gene TRBJ2-3, with D unresolved. Germline V CDR1 and CDR2: SGHRS, YFSETQ. CDR3 length: 14 residues. The V end was cut by 0 bases, the J end by 2 bases, with 7 bases between. CDR3 coding DNA: TGCGCCAGCAGCTTGGTTCTCAACACAGATACGCAGTATTTT. It yields the protein CASSLVLNTDTQYF.

The chain combines TRBV7-3 with TRBJ2-3; D gene uncertain. CDR3 length equals 13 residues. With 5 bases removed from V and 3 bases from J, the gap between germline ends came to 9 bases. In germline, CDR1 is SGHTA, CDR2 FQGTGA. CDR3 loop: CASSTSRTDTQYF. CDR3 DNA: TGTGCCAGCAGCACCTCTAGAACAGATACGCAGTATTTT.

V usage is TRBV7-2 and J usage is TRBJ1-1; TRBD1 aligns across 10 bases. Germline V CDR1 and CDR2: SGHTA, FQGNSA. This CDR3 region has 15 residues. Trimming removed 5 bases from V and 6 bases from J; junction bases left unmatched: 9. CDR3 nucleotide sequence: TGTGCCAGCAGCCCCAGACAGGGGGCGCCTTCTGAAGCTTTCTTT. Protein sequence: CASSPRQGAPSEAFF. Looking up the rest from reference TRBV7-2 and TRBJ1-1 gives the full variable domain: GAGVSQSPSNKVTEKGKDVELRCDPISGHTALYWYRQSLGQGLEFLIYFQGNSAPDKSGLPSDRFSAERTGGSVSTLTIQRTQQEDSAVYLCASSPRQGAPSEAFFGQGTRLTVV.

The rearrangement uses TRBV4-3 and TRBJ2-3; 9 nucleotides match TRBD1. The CDR3 is 16 residues long. The V gene end was trimmed by 5 bases and the J gene end by 5 bases; junction bases not matched to a gene: 11. CDR1 and CDR2 (germline): LGHNA, YSLEER. The CDR3 DNA sequence: TGCGCCAGCAGCAGCCGGGACAGGGTTTCGGTAGATACGCAGTATTTT. Translating it yields CASSSRDRVSVDTQYF.

This chain joins TRBV5-6 and TRBJ2-7; D is undetermined. This CDR3 region has 13 residues. Per the germline V gene, CDR1 is SGHDT and CDR2 is YYEEEE. Trimming shortened V by 6 bases and J by 0 bases, and 10 bases separated the two germline ends. This chain's CDR3 is CASIRRSSYEQYF. CDR3 bases: TGTGCCAGCATCCGCAGGAGCTCCTACGAGCAGTACTTC.

This chain connects TRBV7-7 to TRBJ2-5; the D gene could be TRBD1 or TRBD2 (5 bases each). Per the germline V gene, CDR1 is SSHAT and CDR2 is FNYEAQ (reference sequence). The CDR3 totals 15 residues. CDR3 in DNA: TGTGCTAGCGCCCGGGGCGGGTCAAAGGATGAGACCCAGTACTTC. It encodes CASARGGSKDETQYF.

The rearrangement uses TRBV5-1 and TRBJ2-7; 7 bases match TRBD2. The CDR3 extends over 15 amino acids. Per the germline V gene, CDR1 is SGHRS and CDR2 is YFSETQ. V lost 0 bases and J lost 5; bases outside the gene matches: 8. In nucleotides, the CDR3 is TGCGCCAGCAGCTTGGAGCGCGGGAGTATCAACGAGCAGTACTTC. Its protein product is CASSLERGSINEQYF. Filled out from reference TRBV5-1 and TRBJ2-7, the complete variable domain reads KAGVTQTPRYLIKTRGQQVTLSCSPISGHRSVSWYQQTPGQGLQFLFEYFSETQRNKGNFPGRFSGRQFSNSRSEMNVSTLELGDSALYLCASSLERGSINEQYFGPGTRLTVT.

The gene calls are TRBV5-1 and TRBJ2-1; tentatively, D is TRBD1 (5 bases). Trimming shortened V by 0 bases and J by 8 bases, and 12 bases separated the two germline ends. The germline CDR1 and CDR2 sequences are SGHRS and YFSETQ. The CDR3 loop spans 14 amino acids. The CDR3 loop reads CASSLVAGQDEQFF. The CDR3 coding sequence is TGCGCCAGCAGCTTGGTTGCAGGGCAGGATGAGCAGTTCTTC.

The chain is built from TRBV6-5 and TRBJ2-7; 8 bases line up with TRBD2. V shed 2 bases and J 2 bases; nucleotides not matched to a gene: 2. Germline CDR1 and CDR2: MNHEY and SVGAGI. This CDR3 is built from 14 residues. The CDR3 region is CASSYLGLAYEQYF. The CDR3 DNA reads as TGTGCCAGCAGTTACCTGGGACTAGCCTACGAGCAGTACTTC.

V is TRBV7-2 and J is TRBJ1-1, with a weak D call TRBD1 (5 bases). The V and J ends lost 1 base and 9 bases respectively, with 12 bases between them. Per germline, CDR1 SGHTA and CDR2 FQGNSA. The CDR3 sequence is 13 residues long. CDR3: CASSLGPGTQAFF. The CDR3 nucleotides are TGTGCCAGCAGCTTAGGTCCCGGGACCCAAGCTTTCTTT.

The genes are TRBV16 and TRBJ2-1; possibly TRBD1 or TRBD2 for D (5 bases each). The CDR3 runs 14 residues. Trimming left V 0 bases short and J 9 bases short, with 12 bases between. Germline V lookup: CDR1 KGHSY, CDR2 FQNENV. This CDR3 is CASSQSERGGEQFF. The CDR3 bases are TGTGCCAGCAGCCAATCTGAGAGGGGTGGTGAGCAGTTCTTC.

CDR3 region: CASHVGGHLSGANVLTF. The CDR3 DNA is TGTGCCAGCCACGTTGGGGGGCACCTCTCTGGGGCCAACGTCCTGACTTTC. This chain connects TRBV9 to TRBJ2-6, with D perhaps matching TRBD1 or TRBD2 (6 bases each). Trimming took 7 bases from V and 0 from J, leaving 17 bases between them. CDR3 size: 17 residues. The germline gives CDR1 SGDLS, CDR2 YYNGEE.

On this clone itself: Other DNA sequences in the same sample also yield this CDR3. V gene TRBV5-1 combines with J gene TRBJ2-6, with D uncertain. Germline V gene sequence: CDR1 SGHRS, CDR2 YFSETQ. The CDR3 consists of 14 residues. V lost 2 bases to trimming and J lost 1 base, with 4 bases between them. The CDR3 sequence is CASSFGSGANVLTF. The CDR3 nucleotides read TGCGCCAGCAGCTTCGGTTCTGGGGCCAACGTCCTGACTTTC.

This clone showed up just a few times. V gene TRBV6-1 combines with J gene TRBJ2-2, with 7 bases matching TRBD1. Losses at the gene ends were 5 bases for V and 5 bases for J; bases not matched to a gene: 5. CDR1 and CDR2 (germline): MNHNS, SASEGT. The CDR3 has 14 amino acids. The CDR3 nucleotides are TGTGCCAGCAGTACAGGGGAGTGGACCGGGGAGCTGTTTTTT. Residues: CASSTGEWTGELFF.

The chain couples TRBV27 to TRBJ2-3, with 11 positions matching TRBD2. The germline CDR1 and CDR2 sequences are MNHEY and SMNVEV (reference sequence). The V and J ends lost 7 bases and 2 bases, in that order; junction bases with no gene match: 20. This CDR3 is built from 20 residues. CDR3 residues: CASTPVRLAGIIYDTDTQYF. For the CDR3, the DNA is TGTGCCAGCACTCCGGTGAGACTAGCGGGGATAATTTACGACACAGATACGCAGTATTTT.

About this clone: The same CDR3 can be traced to other DNA sequences in this sample. This sequence joins TRBV5-1 and TRBJ2-3, with D perhaps TRBD2 (6 bases). Germline V gene data show CDR1 as SGHRS and CDR2 as YFSETQ. V lost 4 bases, J lost 6 bases, and 9 bases lay in between. The length of the CDR3 is 12 residues. The CDR3 DNA follows: TGCGCCAGCAGCCTCGCGGGGGATACGCAGTATTTT. This sequence encodes CASSLAGDTQYF.

This clone was detected once. CDR3: CASSHEPHPDTQYF. CDR3 DNA sequence: TGCGCCAGCAGTCACGAACCCCACCCAGATACGCAGTATTTT. The chain recombines TRBV10-2 with TRBJ2-3; no definite D call. Trimming shortened V by 5 bases and J by 4 bases, and 13 bases separated the two germline ends. Germline loops: CDR1 WSHSY, CDR2 SAAADI. CDR3 length: 14 residues.

The V call is TRBV27, the J call TRBJ2-5, with D possibly being TRBD2 (6 bases). CDR3 length: 13 amino acids. The V end lost 5 bases, the J end lost 7 bases, and 14 bases lay between the germline ends. Germline CDR1 MNHEY, CDR2 SMNVEV (reference sequence). The CDR3 region is CASSEWEVGTQYF. In DNA form, the CDR3 reads TGTGCCAGCAGTGAATGGGAGGTTGGGACCCAGTACTTC.